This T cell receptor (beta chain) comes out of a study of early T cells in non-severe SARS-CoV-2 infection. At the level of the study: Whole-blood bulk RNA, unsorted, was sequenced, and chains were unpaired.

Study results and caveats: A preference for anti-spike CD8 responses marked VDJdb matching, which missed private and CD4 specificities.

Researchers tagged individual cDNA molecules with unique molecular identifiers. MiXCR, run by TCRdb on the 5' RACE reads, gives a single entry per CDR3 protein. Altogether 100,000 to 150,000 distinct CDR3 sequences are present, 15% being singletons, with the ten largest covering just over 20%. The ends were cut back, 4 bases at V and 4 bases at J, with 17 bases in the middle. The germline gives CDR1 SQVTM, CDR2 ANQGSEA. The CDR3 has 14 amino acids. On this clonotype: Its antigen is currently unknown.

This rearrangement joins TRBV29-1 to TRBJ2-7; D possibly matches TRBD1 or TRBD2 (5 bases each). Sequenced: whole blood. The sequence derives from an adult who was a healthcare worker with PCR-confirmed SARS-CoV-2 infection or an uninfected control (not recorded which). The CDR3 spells CSVAAGASGYEQYF. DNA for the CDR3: TGCAGCGTTGCCGCTGGGGCCTCGGGATACGAGCAGTACTTC.